Listed below are T cell receptor beta chains from one sample, sequenced in a study of blood T cell repertoires in COVID-19. The assay was immunoSEQ multiplex PCR, and TCRdb's table has in-frame clones only and misses some. The sample has around 200,000 clones, 83% seen once. Sequenced material: peripheral blood. These receptors all come from a woman aged 40 to 50 with active or convalescent COVID-19. The CDR3 runs from the conserved cysteine through the conserved F or W. Each record gives: CDR3 DNA, CDR3 protein, clone size, D gene, CDR3 length, V gene, J gene. The D gene is left open where the match is weak. A row's size may be missing; if present it is once, few, many or a size class.

TGTGCCAGCAGCCAAGAAGGGGGGGTTAATGAAAAACTGTTTTTT	CASSQEGGVNEKLFF	.	.	15	TRBV3-1/TRBV3-2	TRBJ1-4
TGTGCCACCAGTGCAGGGGGCCTCCGCCAAGAGACCCAGTACTTC	CATSAGGLRQETQYF	.	TRBD1	15	TRBV24-1	TRBJ2-5
TGTGCCAGCTCTTCCGAACGGGACAGGGGTTATTCACCCCTCCACTTT	CASSSERDRGYSPLHF	.	TRBD1	16	TRBV28	TRBJ1-6
TGTGCCAGCAGCGCGAACGGGGGACAGGGGCAATACACCTTC	CASSANGGQGQYTF	.	TRBD1	14	TRBV7-3	TRBJ1-2
TGTGCCAGCAGTCGCACGAGGACAGGGGGGACCCAGTACTTC	CASSRTRTGGTQYF	.	TRBD1	14	TRBV6-5	TRBJ2-5
TGTGCCAGCAGCAGGAGCGGGAGCATCCACGAGCAGTACTTC	CASSRSGSIHEQYF	few	TRBD2	14	TRBV9	TRBJ2-7
TGTGCCAGCAGCCACAGGGGGAGAGGGACTGAAGCTTTCTTT	CASSHRGRGTEAFF	.	TRBD1	14	TRBV6-5	TRBJ1-1
TGTGCCAGCAGCTTGACCGTTCGTAGGGGGTCTAGCACAGATACGCAGTATTTT	CASSLTVRRGSSTDTQYF	.	.	18	TRBV7-8	TRBJ2-3
TGTGCCAGCAGTGACGCCGACAGGGAGGGAAACACCATATATTTT	CASSDADREGNTIYF	.	TRBD1	15	TRBV6-4	TRBJ1-3
TGTGCCAGCAGCCCAGGGACAGTCACTGAAGCTTTCTTT	CASSPGTVTEAFF	.	TRBD1	13	TRBV14	TRBJ1-1
TGTGCCAGCAGTCACAGGGGTGGAAACACCATATATTTT	CASSHRGGNTIYF	.	TRBD1	13	TRBV28	TRBJ1-3
TGTGCCAGCAAAGGGGCCAATGAGCAGTTCTTC	CASKGANEQFF	.	.	11	TRBV7-9	TRBJ2-1
TGTGCCAGCAGACCCGGGACAGGGCAAGATACGCAGTATTTT	CASRPGTGQDTQYF	.	TRBD1	14	TRBV6-5	TRBJ2-3
TGTGCCAGCAGACTCGGAGGGCCCAGGGAGACCCAGTACTTC	CASRLGGPRETQYF	.	.	14	TRBV3-1/TRBV3-2	TRBJ2-5
TGTGCCACCAGTGATTTGGGAGGGGGGGAAGAGACCCAGTACTTC	CATSDLGGGEETQYF	.	.	15	TRBV24-1	TRBJ2-5
TGTGCTAGTGGTGAACCCCCGGGACGGCCGCGGGGGGATGAGCAGTTCTTC	CASGEPPGRPRGDEQFF	.	TRBD2	17	TRBV12-5	TRBJ2-1
TGCGCCAGCAGCACCGGACAGGGGCGGAACTATGGCTACACCTTC	CASSTGQGRNYGYTF	.	TRBD1	15	TRBV5-1	TRBJ1-2
TGTGCCAGTACGAGGGGGAATAGCAATCAGCCCCAGCATTTT	CASTRGNSNQPQHF	.	.	14	TRBV19	TRBJ1-5
TGTGCCAGCAGTTTACGAGGCAGCGAGGAGACCCAGTACTTC	CASSLRGSEETQYF	.	.	14	TRBV28	TRBJ2-5
TGTGCCAGCACCTATGGTATATTGGGCTACACCTTC	CASTYGILGYTF	.	.	12	TRBV7-2	TRBJ1-2
TGCGCCAGCAGCTTGACGGGTCGGGATGAGCAGTTCTTC	CASSLTGRDEQFF	.	.	13	TRBV5-1	TRBJ2-1
TGTGCCAGCAGCTTGACCGGGGGTGGTGAAAAACTGTTTTTT	CASSLTGGGEKLFF	.	.	14	TRBV5-4	TRBJ1-4
TGTGCCAGTAAGGCAGTAACTAGCCCCTATGAAAAACTGTTTTTT	CASKAVTSPYEKLFF	.	.	15	TRBV2	TRBJ1-4
TGTGCCAGCAGCCAACGCTCGGCGGGGGATGAGCAGTTCTTC	CASSQRSAGDEQFF	.	TRBD2	14	TRBV16	TRBJ2-1
TGTGCCTGGAGTGTACCTAGCGGGGGGGTTCTTGGACAAGAGACCCAGTACTTC	CAWSVPSGGVLGQETQYF	.	TRBD2	18	TRBV30	TRBJ2-5
TGTGCCAGCAGCTTAGAGGTGGGCAGGCTCACTGAAGCTTTCTTT	CASSLEVGRLTEAFF	.	.	15	TRBV11-2	TRBJ1-1
TGTGCCAGTAGGACGACGCAGGGGGCAACTAATGAAAAACTGTTTTTT	CASRTTQGATNEKLFF	many	TRBD1	16	TRBV19	TRBJ1-4
TGTGCCAGCAGCTTAAGGCCGGGGACAGGGTATGGCTACACCTTC	CASSLRPGTGYGYTF	once	TRBD1	15	TRBV7-6	TRBJ1-2
TGTGCCAGTAGTATACAGGTCTCCTACGAGCAGTACTTC	CASSIQVSYEQYF	.	.	13	TRBV19	TRBJ2-7
TGTGCCAGTAGTATGGTTTCGCCAGGGGGCGGCCAGCCCCAGCATTTT	CASSMVSPGGGQPQHF	few	TRBD1	16	TRBV19	TRBJ1-5
TGTGCCAGCTCGAACCAAAGGGGCCAGCAGTTCTTC	CASSNQRGQQFF	.	.	12	TRBV18	TRBJ2-1
TGTGCCAGCAGCACTCGGACAGGGGGGTCCTACAATGAGCAGTTCTTC	CASSTRTGGSYNEQFF	.	TRBD1	16	TRBV5-8	TRBJ2-1
TGTGCCAGTAGTAAGGGGGCCCCCTACGAGCAGTACTTC	CASSKGAPYEQYF	.	TRBD1	13	TRBV19	TRBJ2-7
TGTGCCAGCGGGGAGGGGACTAGTCTCGCTGAGCAGTTCTTC	CASGEGTSLAEQFF	.	TRBD2	14	TRBV6-4	TRBJ2-1
TGTGCCAGCAGCCTCTCTCCGGAACAGGGGGCCGCCGGGGAGCTGTTTTTT	CASSLSPEQGAAGELFF	.	TRBD1	17	TRBV7-3	TRBJ2-2
TGTGCCAGCAGTTGGGGCGGACAGGGCCTAGCGGATACGCAGTATTTT	CASSWGGQGLADTQYF	.	TRBD1	16	TRBV6-6	TRBJ2-3
TGTGCCAGCAGCCGAGACCTACAGGGGAGATATGGCTACACCTTC	CASSRDLQGRYGYTF	.	TRBD1	15	TRBV6-5	TRBJ1-2
TGCGCCAGCAGCTCCCCCCCTGGCGTACTATATGGGACCCAGTACTTC	CASSSPPGVLYGTQYF	few	.	16	TRBV5-1	TRBJ2-5
TGTGCCAGCAGTAGGGACAGGCAGACGTACGAGCAGTACTTC	CASSRDRQTYEQYF	.	TRBD1	14	TRBV6-5	TRBJ2-7
TGTGCCTGGAGTGTGTCCCATGCTATCCTCTATGGCTACACCTTC	CAWSVSHAILYGYTF	.	.	15	TRBV30	TRBJ1-2
TGTGCCAGCAGTCAATTCGGCGGGGGACCCTCCTACGAGCAGTACTTC	CASSQFGGGPSYEQYF	.	TRBD2	16	TRBV2	TRBJ2-7
TGCGCCAGCAGCATGCGACAGGGGGGGACTGAAGCTTTCTTT	CASSMRQGGTEAFF	.	TRBD1	14	TRBV5-1	TRBJ1-1
TGCGCCAGCAGCCAGGACGACAGGGTGGGGGAAAAACTGTTTTTT	CASSQDDRVGEKLFF	.	TRBD1	15	TRBV4-1	TRBJ1-4
TGTGCCAGCAGCCAAATGGGGCAGCCTGACGCTTTCTTT	CASSQMGQPDAFF	.	.	13	TRBV3-1/TRBV3-2	TRBJ1-1
TGCAGCGTTGATCTGGGGACTAGCGGGATAAATGAGCAGTTCTTC	CSVDLGTSGINEQFF	.	TRBD2	15	TRBV29-1	TRBJ2-1